This T cell receptor (beta chain) was recorded in a study of blood T cell repertoires in COVID-19. The wider study: The origin of the acute and convalescent COVID-19 samples was the United States, Italy and Spain.

Germline lookup yields CDR1 SGHTA and CDR2 FQGTGA. This CDR3 spans 14 amino acids. The trim removed 5 bases at V and 5 bases at J, leaving 6 bases unmatched. Libraries were prepared by immunoSEQ multiplex PCR; TCRdb keeps only in-frame clonotypes and omits some of them. The sample includes around 120,000 clones, nearly 90% of them seen just once. The sequence derives from an older woman with COVID-19, enrolled during active disease. The sample taken for sequencing was peripheral blood. The gene calls are TRBV7-3 and TRBJ2-5; 9 bases fit TRBD1. The CDR3 loop is CASSPGTGWETQYF. The DNA for the CDR3 is TGTGCCAGCAGCCCCGGGACAGGGTGGGAGACCCAGTACTTC. The whole variable domain, remainder taken from reference TRBV7-3 and TRBJ2-5, is GAGVSQTPSNKVTEKGKYVELRCDPISGHTALYWYRQSLGQGPEFLIYFQGTGAADDSGLPNDRFFAVRPEGSVSTLKIQRTERGDSAVYLCASSPGTGWETQYFGPGTRLLVL.